This record looks at one TCR beta chain sequence and its context. The antigen remains unidentified. Sequenced by immunoSEQ multiplex PCR; TCRdb stores in-frame clones only, minus some. The data hold about 94,000 clones, with 85% to 90% observed a single time. This entry is derived from a study of T cell responses to AZD1222 COVID-19 vaccine. Study outcomes and limitations: The breadth and depth of Spike-specific TCRs increased once two AZD1222 doses had been given. Donors in the cohort were predominantly white British and more often female, and clonal diversity was possibly underestimated. Sampled repertoires all dated from after the peak T cell response.

V lost 4 bases to trimming and J lost 5 bases, with 15 bases between them. This CDR3 spans 14 amino acids. Germline CDR1 reads LGHNA; CDR2 reads YSLEER. The chain carries TRBV4-3 and TRBJ2-7; tentatively, D is TRBD2 (6 bases). Material: peripheral blood, obtained 28 days after the second AZD1222 dose. The TCR comes from an adult who received the AZD1222 COVID-19 vaccine. CDR3 sequence: CASSPGLLVDEQYF. The CDR3, as DNA: TGCGCCAGCAGCCCGGGACTCCTCGTGGACGAGCAGTACTTC.